The 3 T cell receptor beta chains below were found in one sample sequenced in a study. The sorted Tregs were CD4+CD25+CD127-/low cells. TCRdb recomputed calls from the 5' RACE reads with MiXCR, one row per CDR3 protein. The sample has 9,500 to 14,000 distinct CDR3 sequences, roughly a quarter seen once. The sequenced material came from Tregs sorted from a lymph node. The receptors originated from a female donor with breast cancer.

About this clonotype itself: One end of the junction does not line up with germline, which may come from a read error. The chain has TRBV9 and TRBJ2-7, with D perhaps TRBD2 (6 bases). This CDR3 has 15 amino acids. The V gene's germline CDR1 is SGDLS and CDR2 YYNGEE. CDR3 protein: CASSVDGGTSYEQHF. The DNA of the CDR3 is TGTGCCAGCAGCGTAGATGGCGGGACGAGCTACGAGCAGCACTTC.

This clonotype is classed as medium-sized. The chain employs TRBV9 and TRBJ1-1; unclear D gene. From germline, CDR1 is SGDLS and CDR2 YYNGEE. V was cut by 0 bases and J by 1 base, with 7 bases left in between. CDR3 length: 14 amino acids. CDR3 sequence reads: CASSVAAGNTEAFF. For the CDR3, the DNA is TGTGCCAGCAGCGTAGCTGCCGGGAACACTGAAGCTTTCTTT.

This clonotype was picked up many times. The chain joins TRBV20-1 to TRBJ2-7; 8 bases match TRBD1. In germline, CDR1 is DFQATT, CDR2 SNEGSKA (reference sequence). The CDR3 contains 15 residues. V dropped 6 bases and J dropped 2; count of bases not matched to a gene: 12. DNA for the CDR3: TGCAGTGCGTCAGAGATACAGGGACAGGCCTACGAGCAGTACTTC. Translated: CSASEIQGQAYEQYF.